This T cell receptor (beta chain) derives from a study of blood T cell repertoires in COVID-19. Study at large: Some COVID-19 samples were acute and others convalescent; all came from the United States, Italy and Spain. PBMCs, B-cell-depleted T cells, or T cells were the source of the cDNA or gDNA that made up the material.

The V gene lost 0 bases and the J gene lost 0 bases, with 9 bases spanning the gap. Per the germline V gene, CDR1 is LNHNV and CDR2 is YYDKDF (reference sequence). This CDR3 comprises 15 residues. This clone was observed a handful of times. In the original processing: Estimation of nucleated cell counts was performed using reference gene primer amplification. The table came from immunoSEQ multiplex PCR; TCRdb's copy has only in-frame clones and leaves some out. V, J and clone size are taken as reported in that table, and D and trimming were inferred from the DNA itself. The table lists fewer than 60,000 clones, 65% to 90% of them singletons.

The sequenced sample consisted of peripheral blood. The chain links TRBV15 to TRBJ2-7; D remains ambiguous. This sequence was found in a human donor in a cohort sampled during active COVID-19. CDR3 loop: CATSRDPRSSYEQYF. The CDR3, as DNA: TGTGCCACCAGCAGAGATCCCCGGAGCTCCTACGAGCAGTACTTC.